This T cell receptor (beta chain) was sequenced for a study of CD8 T cells in ankylosing spondylitis. Study-wide findings and caveats: What seemed typical of ankylosing spondylitis blood was a TCR beta motif built from roughly eight highly homologous variants.

As concerns this clonotype: Its antigen is undetermined.

Trimming removed 2 bases from V and 8 bases from J, with 7 bases in between. This CDR3 region has 12 residues. In germline, CDR1 is MNHEY, CDR2 SVGEGT. MiXCR, run by TCRdb on the 5' RACE reads, gives a single entry per CDR3 protein. Seen here are 200,000 to 250,000 distinct CDR3 sequences, around 17% observed once, and the top ten hold about 44%. This TCR was sampled from a male donor with ankylosing spondylitis. Specimen: blood, either unsorted or a sorted T cell fraction (not recorded which). The rearrangement links TRBV6-2 or TRBV6-3 to TRBJ2-1; D not certain. For the CDR3, the DNA is TGTGCCAGCAGTTACCCGATCGATGAGCAGTTCTTC. The encoded protein is CASSYPIDEQFF.